This entry lists 3 T cell receptor beta chains sequenced from one sample in a study of CD4+ T cells in melanoma. Here immunoSEQ multiplex PCR was the method, and the copy in TCRdb shows in-frame clones only, minus some. This table holds approximately 12,000 clones, 67% found once. The sample consisted of cells from a culture (not recorded whether cultured in vitro). The receptor source for this set is a human donor with melanoma.

The chain uses TRBV11-1 and TRBJ1-2; maybe TRBD1 (5 bases). V dropped 4 bases and J dropped 6 bases, with 9 bases sitting between them. Germline CDR1 reads SGHAT; CDR2 reads FQDESV (reference sequence). The CDR3 covers 12 residues. CDR3 coding DNA: TGTGCCAGCAGCTGGGGGGGACATGGCTACACCTTC. The encoded protein is CASSWGGHGYTF.

V gene TRBV12-5 combines with J gene TRBJ1-4, with D uncertain. Germline CDR1 reads LGHNT; CDR2 reads FRNRAP. V was clipped by 6 bases and J by 11 bases, with 22 bases between them. This CDR3 has 15 residues. CDR3 in DNA: TGTGCTAGTGGCCCGCCGGGTTTAGGCCCGGTGAAACTGTTTTTT. Residues: CASGPPGLGPVKLFF.

This clone was counted a few times. The V and J genes are TRBV18 and TRBJ1-1; D remains ambiguous. Trimming cost V 1 base and J 3 bases, with 6 bases left between them. The CDR3 is made up of 13 amino acids. Germline V lookup: CDR1 KGHSH, CDR2 LQKENI. CDR3 sequence: CASSPQEDTEAFF. CDR3 in DNA: TGTGCCAGCTCACCACAAGAGGACACTGAAGCTTTCTTT.